This entry concerns a single T cell receptor beta chain. The antigen this receptor binds is unknown. Per-base qualities were not stored, and no clone one base away is much larger. The sample comes from a study of T-cell reconstitution after alpha-beta-depleted transplantation in children (dated by TCRdb to 2016 to 2017). Background on the whole study: The study quantitatively tracked T-cell immune reconstitution after TCRalphabeta/CD19-depleted allogeneic hematopoietic cell transplantation in children using TCR repertoire profiling.

The library relied on PCR. This sample was sequenced with an Illumina HiSeq 2500. Molecular barcoding was employed in the preparation of TCR libraries, with unique molecular identifiers being used to normalize TCRbeta repertoire quantification. In-frame beta chains were kept once TCRdb had trimmed the public reads at Q25 with fastp and called clones with MiXCR. Each record represents a unique CDR3 protein, reported with the most common genes and DNA among its rows. For this sample the table gives 600,000 to 700,000 distinct CDR3 sequences, of which approximately 16% were detected only once. Together, the top ten hold around 0.96% of the sample. The CDR3, from cysteine to phenylalanine, totals 13 residues. Only CDR3 DNA remains: 39 bases, in frame from the first base. V loses 0 bases of germline sequence and J loses 3 bases, and the interval between the two ends is 8 bases. As encoded in the germline V gene (reference sequence), CDR1 is GTSNPN while CDR2 is SVGIG.

Recombination connected TRBV30 to TRBJ1-2; the D segment cannot be called with confidence. The TCR was taken from a human donor who donated a stem cell graft to a child with acute myeloid leukemia. Sequenced here: PBMCs from the stem cell graft donor, sampled from the stem cell graft. CDR3 protein: CAWSVGSYYGYTF. The DNA reads TGTGCCTGGAGTGTCGGCAGCTACTATGGCTACACCTTC.